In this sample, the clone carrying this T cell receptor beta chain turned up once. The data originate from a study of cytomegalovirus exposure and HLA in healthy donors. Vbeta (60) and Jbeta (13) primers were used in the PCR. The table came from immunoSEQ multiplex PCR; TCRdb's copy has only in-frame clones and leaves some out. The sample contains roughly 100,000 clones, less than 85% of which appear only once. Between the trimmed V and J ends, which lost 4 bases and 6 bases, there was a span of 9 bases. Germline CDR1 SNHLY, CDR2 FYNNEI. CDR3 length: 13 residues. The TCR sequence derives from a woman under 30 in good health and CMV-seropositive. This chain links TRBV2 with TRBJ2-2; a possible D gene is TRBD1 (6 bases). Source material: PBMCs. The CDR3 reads CASSAKGAGELFF. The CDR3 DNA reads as TGTGCCAGCAGTGCAAAGGGGGCCGGGGAGCTGTTTTTT.